Listed below are T cell receptor beta chains from one sample, sequenced in a study of T cell repertoires in cytomegalovirus infection. TCRdb itself ran the reads through MiXCR, one entry per CDR3 protein. The sample holds roughly 310,000 distinct CDR3 sequences, 15% to 20% seen once. Sequencing used PBMCs. Source of these receptors: a human donor in good health (CMV status not recorded). Some clones in this sample may be carry-over from other donors' samples. Both conserved end residues are part of each CDR3. A D gene is named only where the DNA matches it firmly. Rows may omit the clone size; those that give it use once, few, many or a size class.

CASRTRQGAFEQYF	TGTGCCAGCCGTACCCGACAGGGGGCGTTCGAGCAGTACTTC	TRBJ2-7	TRBV27	few	14	TRBD1
CASSPTGNWNTGELFF	TGTGCCAGCAGCCCTACAGGGAATTGGAACACCGGGGAGCTGTTTTTT	TRBJ2-2	TRBV7-9	.	16	.
CASSQVTGGPYNSPLHF	TGTGCCAGCAGCCAAGTGACAGGGGGCCCCTATAATTCACCCCTCCACTTT	TRBJ1-6	TRBV4-2	few	17	TRBD1
CSTASSGSQYEQYF	TGCAGTACAGCGTCTAGCGGATCACAATACGAGCAGTACTTC	TRBJ2-7	TRBV20-1	few	14	TRBD2
CASSTANVNEQFF	TGTGCCAGCAGTACCGCGAATGTCAATGAGCAGTTCTTC	TRBJ2-1	TRBV6-2/TRBV6-3	.	13	.
CASSSDRSNEQYF	TGTGCCAGCAGCTCGGACCGGTCGAACGAGCAGTACTTC	TRBJ2-7	TRBV7-2	many	13	.
CASSSRDTLNSPLHF	TGTGCCAGCAGCTCCAGGGATACCCTTAATTCACCCCTCCACTTT	TRBJ1-6	TRBV7-2	few	15	.
CSARDIERGRVYEQYF	TGCAGTGCTAGAGATATCGAGAGGGGGCGCGTATACGAGCAGTACTTC	TRBJ2-7	TRBV20-1	.	16	TRBD1
CASSVGPGYENQPQHF	TGTGCCAGCAGCGTAGGGCCTGGGTATGAGAATCAGCCCCAGCATTTT	TRBJ1-5	TRBV9	.	16	.
CASSYSLDDEWEQYF	TGTGCCAGCAGTTACTCACTCGACGACGAATGGGAGCAGTACTTC	TRBJ2-7	TRBV6-5	.	15	.
CASSLENTEAFF	TGTGCCAGCAGCTTAGAGAACACTGAAGCTTTCTTT	TRBJ1-1	TRBV4-2	many	12	.
CATSDAGLATYNEQFF	TGTGCCACCAGTGATGCGGGACTAGCGACCTACAATGAGCAGTTCTTC	TRBJ2-1	TRBV24-1	.	16	TRBD2
CASSLGGTGTGEMHQPQHF	TGTGCCAGCAGCTTGGGCGGGACAGGGACAGGGGAGATGCATCAGCCCCAGCATTTT	TRBJ1-5	TRBV5-6	many	19	TRBD1
CSARERAKNIQYF	TGCAGTGCTAGAGAGAGGGCCAAAAACATTCAGTACTTC	TRBJ2-4	TRBV20-1	few	13	.
CASSEQAGNTIYF	TGTGCCAGCAGTGAACAAGCGGGAAACACCATATATTTT	TRBJ1-3	TRBV25-1	few	13	.
CASSAQRDTLNNEQFF	TGTGCCAGCAGCGCTCAGCGGGACACTCTTAACAATGAGCAGTTCTTC	TRBJ2-1	TRBV7-9	.	16	.
CASSYVDSGNTIYF	TGTGCCAGCAGTTATGTGGACAGTGGAAACACCATATATTTT	TRBJ1-3	TRBV28	few	14	.
CASSYSRNSDTEAFF	TGTGCCAGCAGTTACTCGCGGAATAGCGACACTGAAGCTTTCTTT	TRBJ1-1	TRBV6-5	.	15	.
CASSPTGTETQYF	TGTGCCAGCAGTCCTACAGGGACGGAGACCCAGTACTTC	TRBJ2-5	TRBV28	.	13	.
CASGLVWGGNSNQPQHF	TGTGCTAGTGGTTTGGTTTGGGGGGGTAATAGCAATCAGCCCCAGCATTTT	TRBJ1-5	TRBV12-5	many	17	.
CANGRTERYEQYF	TGTGCCAACGGGCGGACAGAAAGATACGAGCAGTACTTC	TRBJ2-7	TRBV10-3	.	13	.
CSGLSRREQYF	TGCAGCGGCTTATCCAGGCGGGAGCAGTACTTC	TRBJ2-7	TRBV29-1	few	11	.
CASSFLTGGDTQYF	TGTGCCAGCAGCTTCCTGACAGGAGGGGATACGCAGTATTTT	TRBJ2-3	TRBV11-2	many	14	.
CASSDSGATNEKLFF	TGTGCCAGCAGCGACTCAGGCGCAACTAATGAAAAACTGTTTTTT	TRBJ1-4	TRBV7-9	few	15	.
CATSEGRDIDTQYF	TGTGCCACCAGTGAGGGCAGGGACATAGATACGCAGTATTTT	TRBJ2-3	TRBV24-1	.	14	.
CSVTYGTGVNYGYTF	TGCAGCGTTACGTATGGGACAGGGGTGAACTATGGCTACACCTTC	TRBJ1-2	TRBV29-1	few	15	TRBD1
CASSMGQNYGYTF	TGTGCCAGTAGTATGGGTCAGAACTATGGCTACACCTTC	TRBJ1-2	TRBV19	.	13	.
CASSPGIDRQLLSGANVLTF	TGTGCCAGCAGCCCGGGGATTGACAGGCAACTTCTCTCTGGGGCCAACGTCCTGACTTTC	TRBJ2-6	TRBV7-2	many	20	.
CSSLAGGTDTQYF	TGCAGTTCACTAGCGGGGGGCACAGATACGCAGTATTTT	TRBJ2-3	TRBV20-1	.	13	TRBD2
CASSMGNSRDEQYF	TGCGCCAGCAGCATGGGGAACTCTCGGGACGAGCAGTACTTC	TRBJ2-7	TRBV5-1	many	14	.
CASSLLGLDEKLFF	TGCGCCAGCAGCCTATTGGGACTCGATGAAAAACTGTTTTTT	TRBJ1-4	TRBV4-1	few	14	.
CATGQGYDYGYTF	TGTGCCACCGGACAGGGCTATGACTATGGCTACACCTTC	TRBJ1-2	TRBV6-5	.	13	TRBD1